The 30 T cell receptor beta chains presented below share a single source sample, sequenced in a study of blood T cell repertoires in COVID-19. Profiled with immunoSEQ multiplex PCR; TCRdb holds only in-frame clones, not every one. Here the sample spans approximately 230,000 clones, roughly 89% being singletons. Sequenced input: peripheral blood. These receptors originate from a man aged 30 to 39 who had recovered from COVID-19.

This chain joins TRBV5-1 and TRBJ1-6; 8 bases agree with TRBD1. Per the germline V gene, CDR1 is SGHRS and CDR2 is YFSETQ. Trimming removed 5 bases from V and 0 bases from J; junction bases left unmatched: 10. The length of the CDR3 is 18 residues. CDR3 region: CASSPWTGMSSYNSPLHF. Written as DNA, the CDR3 is TGCGCCAGCAGTCCGTGGACAGGGATGAGCTCCTATAATTCACCCCTCCACTTT. The full variable domain, with the rest looked up from reference TRBV5-1 and TRBJ1-6, is KAGVTQTPRYLIKTRGQQVTLSCSPISGHRSVSWYQQTPGQGLQFLFEYFSETQRNKGNFPGRFSGRQFSNSRSEMNVSTLELGDSALYLCASSPWTGMSSYNSPLHFGNGTRLTVT.

This clone showed up just a few times. This sequence joins TRBV12-3 or TRBV12-4 and TRBJ1-1; D gene ambiguous. V gave up 2 bases and J gave up 1 base, with 2 bases separating them. This CDR3 contains 12 residues. The CDR3 sequence: CASSLQNTEAFF. CDR3 DNA: TGTGCCAGCAGTTTACAGAACACTGAAGCTTTCTTT.

The chain links TRBV18 to TRBJ1-5; 8 positions agree with TRBD1. Per germline, CDR1 KGHSH and CDR2 LQKENI. CDR3 length: 16 amino acids. Trimming took 3 bases from V and 2 from J; bases not matched to a gene: 6. The CDR3 DNA sequence: TGTGCCAGCTCACCCCGGGACAGGAATCGCAATCAGCCCCAGCATTTT. This encodes CASSPRDRNRNQPQHF.

The chain has TRBV10-1 and TRBJ1-2, with TRBD1 matching 8 bases. There are 15 residues in the CDR3. Germline V gene data show CDR1 as WNHNN and CDR2 as SYGVQD (reference sequence). After removal of 3 bases from V and 1 base from J, the junction contained 4 bases not matched to a gene. DNA for the CDR3: TGCGCCAGCAGTGACGCAGGGGGCAATAACTATGGCTACACCTTC. It is translated as CASSDAGGNNYGYTF.

V gene TRBV19 combines with J gene TRBJ1-3; tentative D call: TRBD1 (5 bases). Germline V CDR1 and CDR2: LNHDA, SQIVND (reference sequence). V shed 8 bases and J shed 2 bases, with 13 bases lying between them. This CDR3 is built from 14 residues. CDR3 sequence: CASGRTFTGNTIYF. CDR3 nucleotides: TGTGCCAGTGGACGGACATTTACTGGAAACACCATATATTTT. The full variable domain, its missing parts supplied by reference TRBV19 and TRBJ1-3, is DGGITQSPKYLFRKEGQNVTLSCEQNLNHDAMYWYRQDPGQGLRLIYYSQIVNDFQKGDIAEGYSVSREKKESFPLTVTSAQKNPTAFYLCASGRTFTGNTIYFGEGSWLTVV.

As for this clone: Sequence at one end of the junction differs from germline and may be a read error. The chain recombines TRBV19 with TRBJ2-7; 9 nucleotides agree with TRBD2. CDR3 length: 14 residues. Germline V gene lookup returns CDR1 LNHDA and CDR2 SQIVND (reference sequence). The CDR3 loop reads CASSMRGGSHEQYF. The CDR3 DNA reads as TGTGCCAGTAGTATGCGGGGGGGCTCCCACGAGCAGTACTTC.

This chain uses TRBV18 with TRBJ2-6; the D gene is possibly TRBD2 (6 bases). V lost 6 bases and J 0 bases, leaving 15 bases between the germline ends. In germline, CDR1 is KGHSH, CDR2 LQKENI. The CDR3 covers 17 residues. The CDR3 DNA reads TGTGCCAGCTCCCGGGGGACTTCAGACTCTGGGGCCAACGTCCTGACTTTC. It yields the protein CASSRGTSDSGANVLTF.

V gene TRBV28 combines with J gene TRBJ1-5, with D perhaps matching TRBD1 (5 bases). The CDR3 contains 15 residues. CDR1 MDHEN and CDR2 SYDVKM come from the germline V gene. Between the trimmed V and J ends, which lost 4 bases and 6 bases, there was a span of 16 bases. The chain's CDR3 is CASSSALERGQPQHF. The CDR3, as DNA: TGTGCCAGCAGTTCTGCCCTAGAAAGGGGTCAGCCCCAGCATTTT.

The J gene is TRBJ2-7, the V gene TRBV12-3 or TRBV12-4; unclear D gene. The CDR3 spans 12 residues. Trimming shortened V by 3 bases and J by 7 bases, and 10 bases separated the two germline ends. The CDR3 DNA reads as TGTGCCAGCAGTTTGGCCAGGTGGGAGCAGTACTTC. Its protein is CASSLARWEQYF.

The chain is built from TRBV30 and TRBJ1-4; TRBD1 is a possible D gene (5 bases). Per germline, CDR1 GTSNPN and CDR2 SVGIG (reference sequence). CDR3 length: 17 residues. The germline V and J ends were trimmed by 2 bases and 2 bases, with 18 bases remaining between them. The CDR3 here is CAWSSGVGRSTNEKLFF. The CDR3 DNA reads TGTGCCTGGAGTTCGGGGGTGGGGCGTTCGACTAATGAAAAACTGTTTTTT.

The chain couples TRBV6-6 to TRBJ1-5; D is possibly TRBD1 (5 bases). The V end was cut by 5 bases, the J end by 6 bases, with 14 bases between. CDR1 and CDR2 (germline): MNHNY, SVGAGI (reference sequence). The CDR3 is made up of 14 amino acids. The CDR3: CASSRQVQGQPQHF. The CDR3 region has the DNA TGTGCCAGCAGTCGTCAGGTCCAGGGTCAGCCCCAGCATTTT.

The V and J genes are TRBV6-5 and TRBJ2-7; 7 bases map to TRBD1. The CDR3 is 14 amino acids. J lost 0 bases, V lost 6 bases, and 5 bases had no gene match. The germline gives CDR1 MNHEY, CDR2 SVGAGI. The CDR3 DNA sequence: TGTGCCAGCAGACAGGGGACCCTCTCCTACGAGCAGTACTTC. Encoded protein: CASRQGTLSYEQYF.

The chain is built from TRBV5-1 and TRBJ2-1, with 8 bases that match TRBD1. The germline gives CDR1 SGHRS, CDR2 YFSETQ. Trimming cost V 3 bases and J 10 bases; bases outside gene matches: 9. The CDR3 length is 14 residues. CDR3 amino acids: CASSWADRGDEQFF. The CDR3 DNA reads as TGCGCCAGCAGCTGGGCTGACAGGGGAGACGAGCAGTTCTTC.

The CDR3 DNA reads as TGCGCCAGCAGTGTTGGGGGACAGGGTTCGACAGAGACCCAGTACTTC. This sequence encodes CASSVGGQGSTETQYF. The rearrangement links TRBV10-2 to TRBJ2-5; TRBD1 matches at 9 bases. This CDR3 spans 16 amino acids. Germline V gene sequence: CDR1 WSHSY, CDR2 SAAADI. Trimming removed 4 bases from V and 4 bases from J; junction bases left unmatched: 10.

The chain links TRBV4-1 to TRBJ2-7; TRBD1 matches at 7 bases. Germline assignment: CDR1 MGHRA and CDR2 YSYEKL. J was trimmed by 0 bases and V by 4 bases; bases with no gene match: 15. The CDR3 extends over 18 amino acids. The CDR3 spells CASSRGQLFPPISYEQYF. The CDR3 nucleotides read TGCGCCAGCAGCCGGGGACAGCTCTTTCCGCCGATCTCCTACGAGCAGTACTTC.

Of note for this clone: Sequence at one end of the junction differs from germline and may be a read error. The V gene is TRBV5-1, the J gene TRBJ2-1; D call uncertain. This CDR3 contains 11 residues. The germline CDR1 and CDR2 sequences are SGHRS and YFSETQ. As DNA, the CDR3 is TGCGCCAGCAGCTCCTTCAATGAGCAGTTCTTC. Protein sequence: CASSSFNEQFF.

The gene calls are TRBV9 and TRBJ1-1; 7 positions agree with TRBD1. V was clipped by 0 bases and J by 0 bases; unmatched bases: 11. Germline values: CDR1 SGDLS, CDR2 YYNGEE. This CDR3 has 18 amino acids. The CDR3 coding sequence is TGTGCCAGCAGCGTAGGAGGGGCAAGGGGGCTGATGAACACTGAAGCTTTCTTT. Its protein is CASSVGGARGLMNTEAFF.

The chain links TRBV6-5 to TRBJ1-5; perhaps TRBD1 as D (6 bases). V was shortened by 0 bases and J by 4 bases, with 10 bases between the two germline ends. The CDR3 totals 15 residues. Germline V gene data show CDR1 as MNHEY and CDR2 as SVGAGI. The CDR3 DNA sequence: TGTGCCAGCAGTTACTCAAGGGGGAGAAATCAGCCCCAGCATTTT. It yields the protein CASSYSRGRNQPQHF.

The chain recombines TRBV15 with TRBJ2-3; 8 positions match TRBD1. With 0 bases clipped from V and 6 bases from J, the junction kept 8 bases outside the gene matches. CDR3 length equals 16 residues. Germline loops: CDR1 LNHNV, CDR2 YYDKDF (reference sequence). The CDR3 is CATSREAGGGRDTQYF. The CDR3 bases are TGTGCCACCAGCAGAGAAGCAGGGGGCGGGCGGGATACGCAGTATTTT. Drawing the rest from reference TRBV15 and TRBJ2-3, the complete variable domain is DAMVIQNPRYQVTQFGKPVTLSCSQTLNHNVMYWYQQKSSQAPKLLFHYYDKDFNNEADTPDNFQSRRPNTSFCFLDIRSPGLGDTAMYLCATSREAGGGRDTQYFGPGTRLTVL.

This chain uses TRBV7-8 with TRBJ1-2; D is undetermined. Germline V CDR1 and CDR2: SGHVS, FQNEAQ. CDR3 length: 11 residues. V lost 8 bases and J lost 8, with 12 bases in between. CDR3 bases: TGTGCCAGCTCTCAAGTGGAGGGCTACACCTTC. Translating gives CASSQVEGYTF.

This clone was seen a handful of times. J is TRBJ2-7 and V is TRBV6-1; 8 nucleotides match TRBD2. This CDR3 region has 14 residues. Germline V gives CDR1 MNHNS, CDR2 SASEGT. Losses at the gene ends were 5 bases for V and 0 bases for J; bases not matched to a gene: 3. CDR3 DNA: TGTGCCAGCAGTACTAGCGGCAACTCCTACGAGCAGTACTTC. Residues: CASSTSGNSYEQYF.

J is TRBJ2-7 and V is TRBV2; 9 bases match TRBD2. CDR1 and CDR2 from the germline V gene are SNHLY and FYNNEI. The CDR3 covers 15 residues. V gave up 4 bases and J gave up 5 bases; unmatched junction bases: 9. CDR3 in amino acids: CASSVGLAISNEQYF. CDR3 in DNA: TGTGCCAGCAGTGTGGGACTAGCAATATCCAACGAGCAGTACTTC.

The chain recombines TRBV11-3 with TRBJ2-1; TRBD2 matches 11 bases. The V gene's germline CDR1 is SGHNT and CDR2 YENEEA. J gave up 6 bases and V 4 bases, and 11 bases lay outside the gene matches. This CDR3 comprises 17 residues. In DNA form, the CDR3 reads TGTGCCAGCAGCTCACCACCCGGGACTAGCGGCCCCAATGAGCAGTTCTTC. This gives the protein CASSSPPGTSGPNEQFF.

The rearrangement links TRBV27 to TRBJ2-5, with D perhaps TRBD2 (7 bases). Trimming removed 1 base from V and 4 bases from J, with 16 bases in between. The CDR3 has 16 amino acids. Germline V gene data show CDR1 as MNHEY and CDR2 as SMNVEV (reference sequence). The CDR3 loop reads CASSLFRGADRETQYF. CDR3 DNA: TGTGCCAGCAGTTTATTTCGGGGGGCTGATAGAGAGACCCAGTACTTC.

The chain joins TRBV5-4 to TRBJ2-1; the match to TRBD2 covers 12 bases. The CDR3 loop spans 15 amino acids. CDR1 is SGHNT and CDR2 is YYREEE in the germline V gene (reference sequence). The ends lost 1 base at V and 11 bases at J; junction bases unmatched: 7. CDR3 sequence (DNA): TGTGCCAGCAGCTTGACCCTAGCGGGGGGGCAAAAGCAGTTCTTC. As protein: CASSLTLAGGQKQFF.

The chain joins TRBV3-1 (or the pseudogene TRBV3-2) to TRBJ1-6; 8 bases match TRBD1. The CDR3 runs to 16 residues. Germline-derived CDR1 and CDR2 are LGHDT and YNNKEL (reference sequence). The junction had 8 bases not matched to a gene; V was cut back by 4 bases and J by 6 bases. The CDR3 loop is CASSLGTQGGNSPLHF. The CDR3, as DNA: TGTGCCAGCAGCCTTGGGACACAGGGGGGTAATTCACCCCTCCACTTT.

This chain uses TRBV19 with TRBJ1-2; D unresolved. V lost 4 bases and J lost 4, with 16 bases in between. This CDR3 has 15 amino acids. Germline values: CDR1 LNHDA, CDR2 SQIVND (reference sequence). CDR3 in amino acids: CASSTPGEVVYGYTF. CDR3 sequence (DNA): TGTGCCAGTAGTACCCCCGGTGAGGTGGTCTATGGCTACACCTTC.

The J gene is TRBJ1-2, the V gene TRBV24-1, with D maybe TRBD1 (6 bases). Germline V gene sequence: CDR1 KGHDR, CDR2 SFDVKD. The CDR3 spans 14 residues. Trimming cost V 5 bases and J 2 bases, with 11 bases left between them. CDR3 sequence reads: CATSAAGVNYGYTF. CDR3 nucleotides: TGTGCCACCAGTGCGGCAGGGGTAAACTATGGCTACACCTTC.

Only one count was recorded for this clone. The chain carries TRBV11-2 and TRBJ1-1; D is unclear. This CDR3 comprises 15 residues. From germline, CDR1 is SGHAT and CDR2 FQNNGV. The V gene lost 1 base and the J gene lost 5 bases, with 14 bases spanning the gap. DNA of the CDR3: TGTGCCAGCAGCTTAGCCCCGGGTTTGGGTACTGAAGCTTTCTTT. This encodes CASSLAPGLGTEAFF.

This chain joins TRBV5-6 and TRBJ2-7; D is unresolved. CDR1 is SGHDT and CDR2 is YYEEEE in the germline V gene. The CDR3 is made up of 15 amino acids. The V end was cut by 3 bases, the J end by 2 bases, with 15 bases between. For the CDR3, the DNA is TGTGCCAGCAGCTGGTCGGGTGACTTCCCCTACGAGCAGTACTTC. This sequence encodes CASSWSGDFPYEQYF.